Listed below are T cell receptor beta chains from one sample, sequenced in a study of OX40 agonist ivuxolimab in advanced cancers. Produced via immunoSEQ multiplex PCR; TCRdb's table is partial and in-frame only. The sample has approximately 50,000 clones; around four fifths are singletons. This specimen consisted of CD4+ or CD8+ T cells sorted from blood, obtained in a trial of the OX40 agonist ivuxolimab. These receptor sequences come from an adult with an advanced solid tumor such as melanoma, head and neck, liver or kidney cancer. Each CDR3 is given with its conserved first and last residue. The D gene is left open where the match is weak. Expanded clones are given a class, and other clones once, few, many or no size at all.

abundance	d_gene	v_gene	j_gene	len	CDR3aa	CDR3nt
medium-sized	-	TRBV7-9	TRBJ2-2	14	CASSSGTDTGELFF	TGTGCCAGCAGCTCTGGGACGGACACCGGGGAGCTGTTTTTT
once	-	TRBV10-2	TRBJ2-3	15	CASSESRGFTDTQYF	TGCGCCAGCAGTGAGTCGAGGGGATTCACAGATACGCAGTATTTT
-	-	TRBV5-1	TRBJ1-1	13	CASSLEGNTEAFF	TGCGCCAGCAGCTTGGAGGGGAACACTGAAGCTTTCTTT
-	-	TRBV20-1	TRBJ2-7	11	CSARTSYEQYF	TGCAGTGCTAGGACATCCTACGAGCAGTACTTC
-	-	TRBV19	TRBJ1-5	14	CASSILSLSKGQHF	TGTGCCAGTAGTATTCTTTCTTTGTCTAAGGGCCAGCATTTT
-	-	TRBV2	TRBJ1-6	15	CASSEAQAENSPLHF	TGTGCCAGCAGTGAAGCGCAGGCGGAAAATTCACCCCTCCACTTT
-	TRBD1	TRBV18	TRBJ2-2	17	CASSPHVEGQGAGELFF	TGTGCCAGCTCACCACACGTTGAGGGACAGGGTGCCGGGGAGCTGTTTTTT
-	-	TRBV9	TRBJ2-3	14	CASRTGPGTDTQYF	TGTGCCAGCAGGACCGGGCCTGGAACAGATACGCAGTATTTT
-	-	TRBV28	TRBJ1-1	14	CASTPPGRGTEAFF	TGTGCCAGCACCCCCCCTGGGAGGGGCACTGAAGCTTTCTTT
-	-	TRBV6-1	TRBJ1-5	15	CASSEHGYSNQPQHF	TGTGCCAGCAGTGAACATGGATATAGCAATCAGCCCCAGCATTTT
-	TRBD1	TRBV10-3	TRBJ1-2	14	CAIRRTGTDYGYTF	TGTGCCATCAGGCGGACCGGGACAGATTATGGCTACACCTTC
-	TRBD1	TRBV4-1	TRBJ2-7	16	CASGQEPGQGIYEQYF	TGCGCCAGCGGCCAAGAACCGGGACAGGGTATCTACGAGCAGTACTTC
-	-	TRBV5-6	TRBJ2-5	15	CASSLGLGARETQYF	TGTGCCAGCAGCTTGGGTCTGGGAGCCCGGGAGACCCAGTACTTC
-	-	TRBV6-1	TRBJ1-5	13	CASSENFPQPQHF	TGTGCCAGCAGTGAAAATTTTCCTCAGCCCCAGCATTTT
-	TRBD2	TRBV5-4	TRBJ2-3	17	CASSLWSSGGSIDTQYF	TGTGCCAGCAGCTTGTGGTCTAGCGGGGGAAGTATAGATACGCAGTATTTT
-	-	TRBV7-2	TRBJ2-7	16	CASSPGGQGPSYEQYF	TGTGCCAGCAGCCCGGGAGGACAGGGCCCCTCATACGAGCAGTACTTC
-	TRBD2	TRBV4-2	TRBJ2-1	16	CASSQDGTSGGNEQFF	TGTGCCAGCAGCCAAGACGGGACTAGCGGGGGCAATGAGCAGTTCTTC
-	-	TRBV18	TRBJ1-1	15	CASSPMGGEGTEAFF	TGTGCCAGCTCCCCAATGGGCGGGGAGGGCACTGAAGCTTTCTTT
-	-	TRBV28	TRBJ2-2	15	CASIQRERYTGELFF	TGTGCCAGCATCCAGAGGGAGAGGTACACCGGGGAGCTGTTTTTT
-	-	TRBV4-2	TRBJ1-2	13	CASSQDQKNGYTF	TGTGCCAGCAGCCAAGATCAGAAAAATGGCTACACCTTC
-	-	TRBV7-9	TRBJ1-2	16	CASSLGKTASNYGYTF	TGTGCCAGCAGCCTAGGGAAGACAGCCTCTAACTATGGCTACACCTTC
once	TRBD1	TRBV28	TRBJ1-5	14	CASSSGQLNQPQHF	TGTGCCAGCAGTTCGGGACAGCTCAATCAGCCCCAGCATTTT
-	-	TRBV20-1	TRBJ2-1	11	CSASDWDEQFF	TGCAGTGCCTCCGACTGGGATGAGCAGTTCTTC
-	-	TRBV6-5	TRBJ2-7	14	CASSSPTPGHEQYF	TGTGCCAGCAGTTCCCCGACCCCCGGCCACGAGCAGTACTTC
-	-	TRBV5-1	TRBJ1-4	15	CASRTSVRTNEKLFF	TGCGCCAGCAGGACCTCGGTCAGGACTAATGAAAAACTGTTTTTT
-	-	TRBV25-1	TRBJ1-2	17	CASSEPRAGANYYGYTF	TGTGCCAGCAGTGAACCCCGGGCGGGAGCCAATTACTATGGCTACACCTTC
-	-	TRBV6-6	TRBJ1-5	13	CASSYAGDQPQHF	TGTGCCAGCAGTTACGCAGGAGATCAGCCCCAGCATTTT
-	-	TRBV28	TRBJ1-2	14	CASSIWSVGRGYTF	TGTGCCAGCAGTATCTGGTCGGTCGGGCGCGGCTACACCTTC
-	-	TRBV18	TRBJ1-5	16	CASSPNRGDGGQPQHF	TGTGCCAGCTCACCTAACCGGGGGGATGGGGGACAGCCCCAGCATTTT
-	-	TRBV18	TRBJ2-5	15	CASSPPARVAETQYF	TGTGCCAGCTCACCACCCGCCAGGGTGGCCGAGACCCAGTACTTC
-	-	TRBV7-9	TRBJ1-1	11	CASSLQTEAFF	TGTGCCAGCAGCTTACAGACTGAAGCTTTCTTT
-	-	TRBV4-3	TRBJ1-1	16	CASSQGGGDLNTEAFF	TGCGCCAGCAGCCAAGGGGGGGGCGATTTGAACACTGAAGCTTTCTTT
-	-	TRBV7-9	TRBJ2-2	14	CASSFIGDAGELFF	TGTGCCAGCAGCTTCATCGGGGACGCCGGGGAGCTGTTTTTT
medium-sized	-	TRBV7-9	TRBJ2-2	16	CASKNWVAENTGELFF	TGTGCCAGCAAGAACTGGGTGGCGGAAAACACCGGGGAGCTGTTTTTT
-	-	TRBV5-6	TRBJ2-4	12	CASSFGQNIQYF	TGTGCCAGCAGCTTTGGACAAAACATTCAGTACTTC
-	-	TRBV7-2	TRBJ2-5	15	CASSSTLASALTQYF	TGTGCCAGCAGCTCAACTCTAGCGTCTGCTTTGACCCAGTACTTC
-	TRBD1	TRBV10-3	TRBJ1-6	14	CASGGSSYNSPLHF	TGTGCCTCAGGGGGGAGCTCCTATAATTCACCCCTCCACTTT
-	-	TRBV27	TRBJ1-1	12	CASSLGHTEAFF	TGTGCCAGCAGTTTAGGACACACTGAAGCTTTCTTT
-	TRBD1	TRBV6-5	TRBJ1-6	15	CASRGGQGSYSPLHF	TGTGCCAGCAGGGGCGGACAGGGGAGCTATTCACCCCTCCACTTT
-	-	TRBV19	TRBJ2-3	14	CASSTRPSTDTQYF	TGTGCCAGTAGTACCAGGCCCAGCACAGATACGCAGTATTTT
-	-	TRBV30	TRBJ1-6	13	CAWSALDSGTNLF	TGTGCCTGGAGTGCTTTAGACAGCGGAACCAACCTTTTT
-	TRBD1	TRBV28	TRBJ2-2	14	CASKPGQATGELFF	TGTGCCAGCAAACCGGGACAGGCTACCGGGGAGCTGTTTTTT
-	-	TRBV4-1	TRBJ2-5	13	CASSVTVSETQYF	TGCGCCAGCAGCGTGACAGTATCGGAGACCCAGTACTTC
few	-	TRBV28	TRBJ1-3	14	CASSFGQTGNTIYF	TGTGCCAGCAGCTTTGGGCAGACCGGAAACACCATATATTTT
-	TRBD1	TRBV2	TRBJ1-1	14	CATVPGQGFTEAFF	TGTGCCACCGTTCCGGGACAGGGATTCACTGAAGCTTTCTTT
-	-	TRBV29-1	TRBJ1-3	13	CSGRPSSGNTIYF	TGCAGCGGACGACCGAGCTCTGGAAACACCATATATTTT
-	TRBD1	TRBV7-3	TRBJ2-7	17	CASTRDRIAPSSYEQYF	TGTGCCAGCACCCGGGACAGAATAGCGCCTAGCTCCTACGAGCAGTACTTC
few	TRBD1	TRBV2	TRBJ1-5	14	CASSRDSGYQPQHF	TGTGCCAGCAGCAGGGACAGCGGATATCAGCCCCAGCATTTT
few	TRBD2	TRBV5-1	TRBJ2-1	16	CASSLASGGLYNEQFF	TGCGCCAGCAGCTTGGCAAGCGGGGGCCTCTACAATGAGCAGTTCTTC
-	-	TRBV7-2	TRBJ1-5	15	CASGRGGQSNQPQHF	TGTGCCAGCGGACGGGGGGGGCAAAGCAATCAGCCCCAGCATTTT